Listed below are T cell receptor beta chains from one sample, sequenced in a study of shared clonotypes between healthy human individuals. Produced via immunoSEQ multiplex PCR; TCRdb's table is partial and in-frame only. The profile shows 2 million or so clones, around 96% of them singletons. The sample was naive CD8+ T cells sorted from blood. The receptors were gathered from a man aged 18 to 30 in good health. Both conserved end residues are part of each CDR3. D genes are given only for firm matches. Size is omitted from some rows. Given values are once, few, many or a class for expanded clones.

D gene	V gene	J gene	clone size	CDR3 DNA	CDR3 protein
-	TRBV9	TRBJ1-2	-	TGTGCCAGCAGCGAGGCGGGTTCCTATGGCTACACCTTC	CASSEAGSYGYTF
-	TRBV7-9	TRBJ1-1	-	TGTGCCAGCAGCCCCATAAGGGGCCCTGAAGCTTTCTTT	CASSPIRGPEAFF
TRBD2	TRBV7-9	TRBJ2-2	-	TGTGCCAGCAGCTTATTCGCTAGCGGGAGGGCCGGTCCCGGGGAGCTGTTTTTT	CASSLFASGRAGPGELFF
-	TRBV4-1	TRBJ1-5	-	TGCGCCAGCAGCCAAACTCCCACTACGAACAATCAGCCCCAGCATTTT	CASSQTPTTNNQPQHF
TRBD1	TRBV7-9	TRBJ1-5	-	TGTGCCAGCAGCTGGGGACAGGGGGCCAATCAGCCCCAGCATTTT	CASSWGQGANQPQHF
TRBD1	TRBV7-9	TRBJ2-1	-	TGTGCCAGCAGCTTAGAGCGGACAGGTTCCAATGAGCAGTTCTTC	CASSLERTGSNEQFF
-	TRBV4-1	TRBJ1-4	-	TGCGCCAGCAGCCAACCTTGGGGAGGGCGTAATGAAAAACTGTTTTTT	CASSQPWGGRNEKLFF
TRBD1	TRBV7-9	TRBJ2-7	-	TGTGCCAGCAGCCGCGCCGAGGGGGCAAGCCGGGACGAGCAGTACTTC	CASSRAEGASRDEQYF
-	TRBV7-6	TRBJ2-5	-	TGTGCCAGCAGCTTTTCCAGGGCGGAGACCCAGTACTTC	CASSFSRAETQYF
TRBD1	TRBV19	TRBJ1-5	-	TGTGCCAGTAGTACCTCGACAGGGGGCGCGTATCAGCCCCAGCATTTT	CASSTSTGGAYQPQHF
TRBD2	TRBV4-3	TRBJ2-2	-	TGCGCCAGCAGCCAGCGGGAGTTACCCGGGGAGCTGTTTTTT	CASSQRELPGELFF
-	TRBV27	TRBJ1-1	-	TGTGCCAGCAGGATGGACACTTTGAACACTGAAGCTTTCTTT	CASRMDTLNTEAFF
-	TRBV7-9	TRBJ1-3	-	TGTGCCAGCAGCTTACCCGTCGTCTCTGGAAACACCATATATTTT	CASSLPVVSGNTIYF
-	TRBV9	TRBJ2-3	-	TGTGCCAGCAGCGTGGGGGGCGACACAGATACGCAGTATTTT	CASSVGGDTDTQYF
-	TRBV6-5	TRBJ2-3	-	TGTGCCAGCAGTTACCCGGACGACTTGACGCAGTATTTT	CASSYPDDLTQYF
-	TRBV18	TRBJ2-1	-	TGTGCCAGCTCCCTCGGGCAGAATGAGCAGTTCTTC	CASSLGQNEQFF
-	TRBV5-1	TRBJ1-4	once	TGCGCCAGTGCTCAAGGGGAAAAACTGTTTTTT	CASAQGEKLFF
-	TRBV7-9	TRBJ2-7	-	TGTGCCAGCAGCTCCTTCCAGACGGGAGTTTACGAGCAGTACTTC	CASSSFQTGVYEQYF
-	TRBV9	TRBJ2-1	once	TGTGCCAGCAGCCCCTTCTTTGAGTCAGACAATGAGCAGTTCTTC	CASSPFFESDNEQFF
-	TRBV7-9	TRBJ1-4	-	TGTGCCAGCAGCTCCCGGACGGATCCAAATGAAAAACTGTTTTTT	CASSSRTDPNEKLFF
TRBD1	TRBV4-1	TRBJ1-1	-	TGCGCCAGCAGCCCGGACAGGGGAAGTAACACTGAAGCTTTCTTT	CASSPDRGSNTEAFF
TRBD1	TRBV30	TRBJ1-1	-	TGTGCCTGGAGTAAGCCACAGGGGGCTAAGACTGAAGCTTTCTTT	CAWSKPQGAKTEAFF
TRBD2	TRBV6-6	TRBJ2-1	-	TGTGCCAGCAGTTACGTCGGGGGAGGGTACAATGAGCAGTTCTTC	CASSYVGGGYNEQFF
-	TRBV11-2	TRBJ1-1	-	TGTGCCAGCATCAACGTTCCGGGGGGAGGCTACAACACTGAAGCTTTCTTT	CASINVPGGGYNTEAFF
-	TRBV5-6	TRBJ2-7	-	TGTGCCAGCAGCTTTACGAACTCCTACGAGCAGTACTTC	CASSFTNSYEQYF
TRBD1	TRBV11-2	TRBJ2-3	-	TGTGCCACCGAGGGGGCAACAGATACGCAGTATTTT	CATEGATDTQYF
-	TRBV30	TRBJ2-7	-	TGTGCCTGGAGTGGTCCACAACGGGGGGCAACCTACGAGCAGTACTTC	CAWSGPQRGATYEQYF
TRBD2	TRBV9	TRBJ2-3	-	TGTGCCAGCAGTGGGACTAGCGCGACAGATACGCAGTATTTT	CASSGTSATDTQYF
-	TRBV13	TRBJ2-7	-	TGTGCCAGCAGCGGAGCCGTTCCGGGTGAGGAGCAGTACTTC	CASSGAVPGEEQYF
TRBD1	TRBV7-3	TRBJ2-3	-	TGTGCCAGCAGCCAGACAGGGAGCACAGATACGCAGTATTTT	CASSQTGSTDTQYF
-	TRBV7-9	TRBJ2-1	once	TGTGCCAGCAGCCATCCCCTTGGGGGGTACAATGAGCAGTTCTTC	CASSHPLGGYNEQFF
-	TRBV27	TRBJ2-7	-	TGTGCCAGCAGCCCCTCGTCAGGACGGATCTCCTACGAGCAGTACTTC	CASSPSSGRISYEQYF
-	TRBV5-1	TRBJ2-7	-	TGCGCCAGCAGCTTGGTAGAGTCCGAGCAGTACTTC	CASSLVESEQYF
-	TRBV6-5	TRBJ2-7	-	TGTGCCAGCAGTTACGGGGCTACCTACGAGCAGTACTTC	CASSYGATYEQYF
-	TRBV19	TRBJ2-1	-	TGTGCCAGTAGTCCACGGAGTTCTTGGAATGAGCAGTTCTTC	CASSPRSSWNEQFF